Below are 25 T cell receptor beta chains sequenced from a single sample in a study of blood T cells in healthy people across ages. Next came a second PCR, run for about 6 to 11 cycles, which used a sample-barcoded 5' primer along with a J-beta primer mix. TCRdb passed the 5' RACE reads through MiXCR, listing each CDR3 protein once. The top ten hold under 8.5% of the sample, which has about 1.4 million distinct CDR3 sequences, roughly 59% seen once. What was sequenced was blood. Receptor source: a man aged 18 to 29 in good health.

The chain recombines TRBV3-1 with TRBJ2-7; the match to TRBD2 covers 10 bases. The germline V gene encodes CDR1 LGHDT and CDR2 YNNKEL (reference sequence). The CDR3 runs to 16 residues. Unmatched junction bases numbered 10, after V lost 5 bases and J lost 3 bases. The CDR3 loop is CASSGEGLAASYEQYF. CDR3 DNA: TGTGCCAGCAGCGGAGAAGGACTAGCGGCTAGCTACGAGCAGTACTTC.

J is TRBJ1-2 and V is TRBV29-1; D unresolved. CDR3 size: 12 residues. Trimming cost V 6 bases and J 8 bases, with 16 bases left between them. Germline V CDR1 and CDR2: SQVTM, ANQGSEA. The CDR3 loop reads CSVREGPGGYTF. CDR3 nucleotides: TGCAGCGTGAGGGAGGGTCCGGGGGGCTACACCTTC.

The sample holds one count of this clonotype. The CDR3 reads CASSLEGGAEQYF. CDR3 DNA: TGTGCCAGCAGCTTAGAGGGCGGGGCCGAGCAGTACTTC. J is TRBJ2-4 and V is TRBV7-9; possible D gene TRBD2, 6 bases. TRBJ2-7 explains the end of the DNA better; the J call may be wrong. This CDR3 contains 13 residues. CDR1 is SEHNR, CDR2 FQNEAQ, per germline (reference sequence).

The chain recombines TRBV20-1 with TRBJ1-4, with unresolved D. Germline V gene data show CDR1 as DFQATT and CDR2 as SNEGSKA (reference sequence). Between the trimmed V and J ends, which lost 0 bases and 1 base, there was a span of 9 bases. The CDR3 is 15 residues long. The CDR3, as DNA: TGCAGTGCTAGAGATCGGCCGATAACTAATGAAAAACTGTTTTTT. This translates into CSARDRPITNEKLFF.

This clonotype was seen a handful of times. The rearrangement joins TRBV2 to TRBJ2-3; D gene ambiguous. CDR1 and CDR2 (germline): SNHLY, FYNNEI. This CDR3 spans 12 amino acids. V shed 6 bases and J shed 2 bases, with 6 bases lying between them. The CDR3 region is CASRRYTDTQYF. The CDR3 DNA follows: TGTGCCAGCAGGCGATACACAGATACGCAGTATTTT.

The CDR3 region is CSAVPFTDLGNEQFF. DNA for the CDR3: TGCAGTGCTGTACCTTTTACGGACCTAGGGAATGAGCAGTTCTTC. This chain joins TRBV20-1 and TRBJ2-1; D ambiguous. Between the trimmed V and J ends, which lost 5 bases and 7 bases, there was a span of 21 bases. The length of the CDR3 is 15 residues. Germline CDR1 DFQATT, CDR2 SNEGSKA (reference sequence).

The J gene is TRBJ2-3, the V gene TRBV20-1; the match to TRBD2 covers 8 bases. V gave up 7 bases and J gave up 4 bases; unmatched junction bases: 4. The germline gives CDR1 DFQATT, CDR2 SNEGSKA (reference sequence). The CDR3 has 12 residues. The CDR3 DNA follows: TGCAGTGGTAGCGGGAATCCAGATACGCAGTATTTT. This translates into CSGSGNPDTQYF.

This sequence joins TRBV7-9 and TRBJ2-5; D may be TRBD1 or TRBD2 (5 bases each). Germline V gives CDR1 SEHNR, CDR2 FQNEAQ (reference sequence). CDR3 length: 13 residues. Trimming left V 4 bases short and J 11 bases short, with 17 bases between. The CDR3 DNA reads as TGTGCCAGCAGCTCACGGGACCGGCGAGGGCAGTACTTC. Its translation: CASSSRDRRGQYF.

The sample holds a few counts of this clonotype. This chain joins TRBV29-1 and TRBJ2-4; perhaps D is TRBD1 or TRBD2 (5 bases each). The end of the DNA fits TRBJ2-7 better, so the J call may be wrong. CDR3 length: 14 amino acids. Germline-derived CDR1 and CDR2 are SQVTM and ANQGSEA. CDR3 sequence (DNA): TGCAGCGTTGCTCCCGGGACGGATTACTACGAGCAGTACTTC. Its translation: CSVAPGTDYYEQYF.

This clonotype was seen a few times. The gene calls are TRBV7-2 and TRBJ2-4, with TRBD2 matching over 14 bases. From germline, CDR1 is SGHTA and CDR2 FQGNSA. Germline trimming cut 4 bases from V and 3 bases from J; bases unmatched to any gene: 5. The CDR3 spans 17 residues. This CDR3 reads CASSSGLAGGRKNIQYF. As DNA, the CDR3 is TGTGCCAGCAGCTCCGGACTAGCGGGGGGACGCAAAAACATTCAGTACTTC.

The genes are TRBV11-2 and TRBJ2-5; either TRBD1 or TRBD2 may supply D (5 bases each). This CDR3 has 12 amino acids. Trimming pared 3 bases from V and 9 bases from J, leaving 11 bases between. In germline, CDR1 is SGHAT, CDR2 FQNNGV. CDR3 in DNA: TGTGCCAGCAGCTTTACGTTGGGGGCCCAGTACTTC. Residues: CASSFTLGAQYF.

This chain uses TRBV10-3 with TRBJ1-1, with D unresolved. There are 16 residues in the CDR3. V was shortened by 2 bases and J by 3 bases, with 16 bases between the two germline ends. CDR1 is ENHRY, CDR2 SYGVKD, per germline. DNA for the CDR3: TGTGCCATCAGTGAGGTCAGAGGACGTGGGTACACTGAAGCTTTCTTT. It encodes CAISEVRGRGYTEAFF.

A few counts support this clonotype. The chain joins TRBV3-1 to TRBJ1-1; D possibly corresponds to TRBD1 (6 bases). The CDR3 consists of 14 residues. V lost 4 bases and J lost 8, with 17 bases in between. The V gene's germline CDR1 is LGHDT and CDR2 YNNKEL (reference sequence). CDR3 nucleotide sequence: TGTGCCAGCAGCCCTTTAAACAGGGTTCCCGAAGCTTTCTTT. It translates to CASSPLNRVPEAFF.

V gene TRBV12-3 or TRBV12-4 combines with J gene TRBJ1-2; no definite D call. The CDR3 totals 13 residues. Deletions cut 3 bases from V and 8 bases from J, with 13 bases between. The CDR3: CASSFEGGGGYTF. The CDR3 DNA reads TGTGCCAGCAGTTTTGAGGGAGGTGGGGGCTACACCTTC.

The V gene is TRBV7-9, the J gene TRBJ2-1; 8 bases fit TRBD1. In germline, CDR1 is SEHNR, CDR2 FQNEAQ (reference sequence). The CDR3 runs to 14 residues. Trimming took 2 bases from V and 7 from J; bases not matched to a gene: 4. This CDR3 reads CASSLRTGLNEQFF. For the CDR3, the DNA is TGTGCCAGCAGCTTAAGGACAGGGCTAAATGAGCAGTTCTTC.

This chain joins TRBV20-1 and TRBJ2-7; 9 positions agree with TRBD1. Per the germline V gene, CDR1 is DFQATT and CDR2 is SNEGSKA (reference sequence). The CDR3 length is 14 residues. V was pared by 5 bases and J by 3 bases, with 8 bases of the junction left unmatched. CDR3 protein: CSASGTGIIYEQYF. CDR3 DNA: TGCAGTGCTTCCGGGACAGGGATTATCTACGAGCAGTACTTC.

This clonotype showed up many times. This chain joins TRBV6-5 and TRBJ2-5; D remains ambiguous. Per germline, CDR1 MNHEY and CDR2 SVGAGI. The V gene lost 0 bases and the J gene lost 5 bases, with 16 bases spanning the gap. This CDR3 contains 16 residues. CDR3 sequence reads: CASSYSTGNILETQYF. Here the CDR3 DNA reads TGTGCCAGCAGTTACTCGACGGGCAACATCCTTGAGACCCAGTACTTC.

This clonotype was found many times. The gene calls are TRBV29-1 and TRBJ2-3, with D uncertain. Per the germline V gene, CDR1 is SQVTM and CDR2 is ANQGSEA. V lost 3 bases and J lost 0, with 1 base in between. The CDR3 is made up of 11 amino acids. CDR3 residues: CSVDSTDTQYF. In DNA form, the CDR3 reads TGCAGCGTTGACAGCACAGATACGCAGTATTTT.

This chain joins TRBV20-1 and TRBJ2-7; no firm D call. Trimming took off 3 bases at V and 3 bases at J, with 12 bases between the two ends. Per the germline V gene, CDR1 is DFQATT and CDR2 is SNEGSKA (reference sequence). CDR3 size: 13 residues. The CDR3 spells CSARDPQGYEQYF. DNA of the CDR3: TGCAGTGCTAGGGACCCCCAAGGCTACGAGCAGTACTTC.

This clonotype showed up just a few times. The CDR3 bases are TGTGCCAGCAGCTTCTCAAGGGTTGGGCGAGAGACCCAGTACTTC. It specifies CASSFSRVGRETQYF. The chain joins TRBV13 to TRBJ2-4; D gene unclear. Judging by the DNA end, TRBJ2-5 fits better; the J call may be wrong. Germline lookup yields CDR1 PRHDT and CDR2 FYEKMQ (reference sequence). CDR3 length: 15 amino acids.

This clonotype was seen a few times. The V call is TRBV29-1, the J call TRBJ2-5; D gene unclear. With 4 bases removed from V and 1 base from J, the gap between germline ends came to 10 bases. The CDR3 has 13 amino acids. Germline-derived CDR1 and CDR2 are SQVTM and ANQGSEA. DNA of the CDR3: TGCAGCGTTGCGTCCCAGTTCCAAGAGACCCAGTACTTC. This codes for CSVASQFQETQYF. The full variable domain, rest sourced from reference TRBV29-1 and TRBJ2-5, is SAVISQKPSRDICQRGTSLTIQCQVDSQVTMMFWYRQQPGQSLTLIATANQGSEATYESGFVIDKFPISRPNLTFSTLTVSNMSPEDSSIYLCSVASQFQETQYFGPGTRLLVL.

The chain carries TRBV4-2 and TRBJ2-4, with 7 bases matching TRBD1. Germline-derived CDR1 and CDR2 are LGHNA and YNFKEQ. The CDR3 runs to 16 residues. Trimming cost V 0 bases and J 3 bases; bases outside gene matches: 5. The CDR3 DNA follows: TGTGCCAGCAGCCAAGAAGGACAGGTCGGCAAAAACATTCAGTACTTC. It yields the protein CASSQEGQVGKNIQYF.

V usage is TRBV2 and J usage is TRBJ2-2; 8 bases are a match to TRBD2. The V segment lost 6 bases and the J segment 6 bases; nucleotides outside the gene matches: 18. CDR1 SNHLY and CDR2 FYNNEI come from the germline V gene. This CDR3 region has 18 residues. The CDR3, as DNA: TGTGCCAGCAGCCACACCGCTCAAGCGGGAGTAATTCCCGGGGAGCTGTTTTTT. Encoded protein: CASSHTAQAGVIPGELFF.

The chain recombines TRBV7-6 with TRBJ2-4; D possibly matches TRBD1 or TRBD2 (6 bases each). The J call could be wrong; TRBJ2-7 is a better fit for the DNA end. The CDR3 consists of 15 residues. Germline CDR1 reads SGHVS; CDR2 reads FNYEAQ. CDR3 bases: TGTGCCAGCAGCTTAGATCGGGGGCCTATGTACGAGCAGTACTTC. The encoded protein is CASSLDRGPMYEQYF.

This chain uses TRBV12-3 or TRBV12-4 with TRBJ1-4; 9 positions agree with TRBD1. CDR3 size: 17 residues. V was pared by 6 bases and J by 0 bases, with 8 bases of the junction left unmatched. CDR3 coding DNA: TGTGCCAGCAGACCGGACAGGGGCTCCGCAACTAATGAAAAACTGTTTTTT. Translated: CASRPDRGSATNEKLFF.